The rows below give T cell receptor beta chains drawn from one sample of a study of human T cells and chemical hapten exposure. TCRdb redid the calling of the RACE reads with MiXCR, one entry per CDR3 protein. The sample holds about 82,000 distinct CDR3 sequences, 11% seen once. The sample was whole blood, taken in connection with sensitization to the hapten diphenylcyclopropenone (DPC). These receptors were obtained from a woman in her forties or fifties with alopecia areata. Some clones in this sample may be carry-over from other donors' samples. The CDR3 runs from the conserved cysteine through the conserved F or W. The D gene is left open where the match is weak. The listing skips clone size in some rows; elsewhere it reads once, few, many or a size class.

CDR3 protein: CASSLARQGNSPLHF
CDR3 DNA: TGTGCCAGCAGTTTGGCGCGACAGGGTAATTCACCCCTCCACTTT
clone size: NA
J gene: TRBJ1-6
D gene: TRBD1
V gene: TRBV28

CDR3 protein: CASKGAGTEAFF
CDR3 DNA: TGCGCCAGCAAGGGGGCGGGCACTGAAGCTTTCTTT
clone size: NA
J gene: TRBJ1-1
D gene: TRBD1
V gene: TRBV4-1

CDR3 protein: CASSKDRIRTDTQYF
CDR3 DNA: TGTGCCAGCAGCAAGGACCGAATTCGCACAGATACGCAGTATTTT
clone size: many
J gene: TRBJ2-3
D gene: NA
V gene: TRBV14

CDR3 protein: CASSFAGADSDTQYF
CDR3 DNA: TGCGCCAGCAGCTTTGCGGGAGCCGATTCGGATACGCAGTATTTT
clone size: many
J gene: TRBJ2-3
D gene: TRBD2
V gene: TRBV5-1

CDR3 protein: CSVGQSEAFF
CDR3 DNA: TGCAGCGTCGGACAGAGTGAAGCTTTCTTT
clone size: many
J gene: TRBJ1-1
D gene: NA
V gene: TRBV29-1

CDR3 protein: CASSPTPQGETQYF
CDR3 DNA: TGTGCCAGCAGCCCAACACCCCAGGGAGAGACCCAGTACTTC
clone size: few
J gene: TRBJ2-5
D gene: NA
V gene: TRBV12-3/TRBV12-4

CDR3 protein: CASSQNRRNYGYTF
CDR3 DNA: TGTGCCAGCAGTCAAAACAGGAGAAACTATGGCTACACCTTC
clone size: once
J gene: TRBJ1-2
D gene: NA
V gene: TRBV28

CDR3 protein: CASMPGLYTGELFF
CDR3 DNA: TGTGCCAGCATGCCGGGACTGTACACCGGGGAGCTGTTTTTT
clone size: NA
J gene: TRBJ2-2
D gene: NA
V gene: TRBV2

CDR3 protein: CASSATEYEQYF
CDR3 DNA: TGTGCCAGCAGCGCGACAGAATACGAGCAGTACTTC
clone size: NA
J gene: TRBJ2-7
D gene: NA
V gene: TRBV5-8

CDR3 protein: CASSPGTGNEKLFF
CDR3 DNA: TGTGCCAGCAGTCCCGGGACGGGGAATGAAAAACTGTTTTTT
clone size: many
J gene: TRBJ1-4
D gene: NA
V gene: TRBV12-3/TRBV12-4

CDR3 protein: CASSFWAGTNTEAFF
CDR3 DNA: TGTGCCAGCAGTTTTTGGGCAGGGACAAACACTGAAGCTTTCTTT
clone size: NA
J gene: TRBJ1-1
D gene: NA
V gene: TRBV12-3/TRBV12-4

CDR3 protein: CATGGGTGIGRYNEQFF
CDR3 DNA: TGTGCCACGGGCGGAGGAACAGGGATAGGCAGATACAATGAGCAGTTCTTC
clone size: few
J gene: TRBJ2-1
D gene: NA
V gene: TRBV15

CDR3 protein: CASRPRIGEQYF
CDR3 DNA: TGTGCCAGCCGCCCGAGGATCGGCGAGCAGTACTTC
clone size: many
J gene: TRBJ2-7
D gene: NA
V gene: TRBV27

CDR3 protein: CASSQDWGSWQFF
CDR3 DNA: TGCGCCAGCAGCCAAGATTGGGGTAGCTGGCAGTTCTTC
clone size: few
J gene: TRBJ2-1
D gene: NA
V gene: TRBV4-3

CDR3 protein: CASSQDLGFSGNTIYF
CDR3 DNA: TGTGCCAGCAGCCAAGATCTGGGGTTCTCTGGAAACACCATATATTTT
clone size: many
J gene: TRBJ1-3
D gene: NA
V gene: TRBV14

CDR3 protein: CSARSRGQGNTGELFF
CDR3 DNA: TGCAGTGCTAGATCGAGGGGACAGGGCAACACCGGGGAGCTGTTTTTT
clone size: many
J gene: TRBJ2-2
D gene: TRBD1
V gene: TRBV20-1

CDR3 protein: CASSLRQGSYEQYF
CDR3 DNA: TGTGCCAGCAGCCTAAGACAGGGTTCCTACGAGCAGTACTTC
clone size: many
J gene: TRBJ2-7
D gene: TRBD1
V gene: TRBV12-3/TRBV12-4

CDR3 protein: CASSLGTGMNTEAFF
CDR3 DNA: TGTGCCAGCAGTTTGGGTACAGGGATGAACACTGAAGCTTTCTTT
clone size: NA
J gene: TRBJ1-1
D gene: NA
V gene: TRBV12-3/TRBV12-4

CDR3 protein: CSAVAAGPSGNTIYF
CDR3 DNA: TGCAGCGCAGTGGCGGCAGGGCCCTCTGGAAACACCATATATTTT
clone size: NA
J gene: TRBJ1-3
D gene: NA
V gene: TRBV29-1

CDR3 protein: CATQDRGWTEAFF
CDR3 DNA: TGTGCCACCCAAGACAGGGGATGGACTGAAGCTTTCTTT
clone size: NA
J gene: TRBJ1-1
D gene: TRBD1
V gene: TRBV24-1

CDR3 protein: CSADGSGRKETQYF
CDR3 DNA: TGCAGTGCCGATGGTAGCGGGAGGAAAGAGACCCAGTACTTC
clone size: many
J gene: TRBJ2-5
D gene: TRBD2
V gene: TRBV20-1

CDR3 protein: CASSYLARTLNEQFF
CDR3 DNA: TGTGCCAGCAGTTATCTGGCCCGGACCTTAAATGAGCAGTTCTTC
clone size: many
J gene: TRBJ2-1
D gene: NA
V gene: TRBV28